This record concerns one T cell receptor beta chain sequence. Germline V gene data show CDR1 as MNHNS and CDR2 as SASEGT. There are 10 residues in the CDR3. Trimming took 3 bases from V and 13 from J, leaving 7 bases between them. The source of the sample is a study of blood T cell repertoires in COVID-19. Across the whole study: Samples representing acute and convalescent COVID-19 were sourced from the United States, Italy and Spain. T cells, B-cell-depleted T cells, or PBMCs provided the cDNA or gDNA that served as material.

The assay was immunoSEQ multiplex PCR, and TCRdb's table has in-frame clones only and misses some. The repertoire holds about 6,400 clones, with roughly 80% as singletons. This chain links TRBV6-1 with TRBJ1-5, with D possibly being TRBD1 (5 bases). The sample consisted of peripheral blood. This sequence originates from a human donor with active COVID-19. The donor label of this sample is uncertain. In nucleotides, the CDR3 is TGTGCCAGCAGTGAGACAGCTCAGCATTTT. Amino acid sequence: CASSETAQHF.